The 9 T cell receptor beta chains in this list originate from one sample, sequenced in a study of shared clonotypes between healthy human individuals (dated by TCRdb to about 2020). The library came from the immunoSEQ multiplex PCR assay. The immuneACCESS repertoire file appears here via TCRdb, limited to in-frame rearrangements. These files lack a portion of the clones; in checked studies, under half of the deficit traces to unresolved V genes, and the cause of the others is not known. The sample data list fewer than 600,000 clones, and roughly three quarters of these were observed just once. The top ten hold more than 10% of the sample. The sequencing input was PBMCs. The receptor set was obtained from a woman aged 40-49 years in good health. Some clones in this sample may be carry-over from other donors' samples.

About this clone itself: Different DNA sequences within this sample yield the same CDR3. The CDR3 sequence: CASSLSLAGASEQFF. CDR3 nucleotides: TGTGCCAGCAGCTTAAGCCTAGCGGGAGCGAGTGAGCAGTTCTTC. The V call is TRBV7-3, the J call TRBJ2-1; 10 positions agree with TRBD2. This CDR3 contains 15 residues. CDR1 is SGHTA and CDR2 is FQGTGA in the germline V gene. Trimming at V came to 1 base and at J to 9 bases, leaving 6 bases not matched to a gene.

The V and J genes are TRBV29-1 and TRBJ1-1; no definite D call. V shed 7 bases and J shed 0 bases, with 6 bases lying between them. Germline CDR1 is SQVTM and CDR2 is ANQGSEA. The CDR3 runs to 11 residues. The CDR3: CSGSLNTEAFF. As DNA, the CDR3 is TGCAGCGGATCTTTGAACACTGAAGCTTTCTTT.

This clone has a count of ten or more. V is TRBV5-1 and J is TRBJ2-7; 12 bases fit TRBD1. The germline V gene has CDR1 SGHRS and CDR2 YFSETQ. The CDR3 is 15 amino acids. The V and J ends lost 5 bases and 6 bases, in that order; junction bases with no gene match: 9. CDR3 in DNA: TGCGCCAGCAGGACGGGGACAGGGGGCTTCGGCGAGCAGTACTTC. Its protein is CASRTGTGGFGEQYF.

This chain connects TRBV11-1 to TRBJ2-1, with TRBD2 matching over 15 bases. The CDR3 is 16 residues long. From germline, CDR1 is SGHAT and CDR2 FQDESV (reference sequence). The V gene end was trimmed by 5 bases and the J gene end by 7 bases; junction bases not matched to a gene: 6. The CDR3 nucleotides read TGTGCCAGCAGCCTACCGGGACTAGCGGGAGGTAATGAGCAGTTCTTC. This sequence encodes CASSLPGLAGGNEQFF.

This clone has at least ten counts. The sample has other DNA sequences that encode this CDR3 too. This chain connects TRBV29-1 to TRBJ2-2, with TRBD2 matching 8 bases. Germline values: CDR1 SQVTM, CDR2 ANQGSEA. The CDR3 covers 16 residues. V lost 4 bases to trimming and J lost 7 bases; unmatched junction nucleotides: 14. The CDR3 nucleotides are TGCAGCGTTGTAGGTGGTCCAGCGGGAGCTAGCGGGGAGCTGTTTTTT. This sequence encodes CSVVGGPAGASGELFF.

The chain uses TRBV28 and TRBJ2-1; 7 bases match TRBD2. CDR3 size: 17 residues. CDR1 MDHEN and CDR2 SYDVKM come from the germline V gene. V dropped 7 bases and J dropped 0; count of bases not matched to a gene: 12. CDR3 DNA sequence: TGTGCCAGCACCAGATCGACTAGCCGAAGCTCCTACAATGAGCAGTTCTTC. Protein sequence: CASTRSTSRSSYNEQFF.

This chain connects TRBV2 to TRBJ1-3; TRBD1 matches at 7 bases. The length of the CDR3 is 15 residues. Germline V gives CDR1 SNHLY, CDR2 FYNNEI. V was clipped by 5 bases and J by 3 bases; unmatched bases: 7. The CDR3 is CASSITGAFGNTIYF. The CDR3 bases are TGTGCCAGCAGTATTACAGGGGCTTTTGGAAACACCATATATTTT.

This sequence joins TRBV5-4 and TRBJ2-7; 7 nucleotides match TRBD1. CDR3 length equals 16 residues. Per the germline V gene, CDR1 is SGHNT and CDR2 is YYREEE (reference sequence). After removal of 0 bases from V and 2 bases from J, the junction contained 8 bases not matched to a gene. The CDR3 protein is CASSLGSRQGAYEQYF. The DNA for the CDR3 is TGTGCCAGCAGCTTGGGGTCCCGGCAGGGGGCCTACGAGCAGTACTTC.

This clone has only one observation. V gene TRBV11-2 combines with J gene TRBJ2-4, with a weak D call TRBD1 (6 bases). Trimming took 5 bases from V and 8 from J, leaving 16 bases between them. Per germline, CDR1 SGHAT and CDR2 FQNNGV. CDR3 length: 14 amino acids. This CDR3 reads CASSVTGSQDIQYF. The CDR3 region has the DNA TGTGCCAGCAGCGTGACAGGTTCCCAGGACATTCAGTACTTC.